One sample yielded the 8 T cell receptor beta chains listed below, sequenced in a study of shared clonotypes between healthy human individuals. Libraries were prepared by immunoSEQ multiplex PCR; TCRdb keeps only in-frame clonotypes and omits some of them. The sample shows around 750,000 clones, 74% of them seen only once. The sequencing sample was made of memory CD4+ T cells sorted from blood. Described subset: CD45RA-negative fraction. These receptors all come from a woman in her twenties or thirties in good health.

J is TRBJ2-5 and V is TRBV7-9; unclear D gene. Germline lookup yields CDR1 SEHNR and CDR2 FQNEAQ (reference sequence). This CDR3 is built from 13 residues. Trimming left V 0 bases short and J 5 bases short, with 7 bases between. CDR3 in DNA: TGTGCCAGCAGCTTAGCCGTATTCGAGACCCAGTACTTC. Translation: CASSLAVFETQYF.

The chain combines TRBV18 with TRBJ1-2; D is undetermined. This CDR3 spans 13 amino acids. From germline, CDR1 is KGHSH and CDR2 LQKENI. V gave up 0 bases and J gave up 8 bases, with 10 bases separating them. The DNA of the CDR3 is TGTGCCAGCTCACCACCGGTCGGGTGGGGCTACACCTTC. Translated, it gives CASSPPVGWGYTF.

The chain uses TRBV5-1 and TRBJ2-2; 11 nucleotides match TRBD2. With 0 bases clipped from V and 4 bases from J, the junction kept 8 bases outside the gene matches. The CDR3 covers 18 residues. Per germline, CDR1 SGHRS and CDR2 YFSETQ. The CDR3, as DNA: TGCGCCAGCAGCTTGGGGATTAGCGGGAGGGCTTCCACCGGGGAGCTGTTTTTT. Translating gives CASSLGISGRASTGELFF.

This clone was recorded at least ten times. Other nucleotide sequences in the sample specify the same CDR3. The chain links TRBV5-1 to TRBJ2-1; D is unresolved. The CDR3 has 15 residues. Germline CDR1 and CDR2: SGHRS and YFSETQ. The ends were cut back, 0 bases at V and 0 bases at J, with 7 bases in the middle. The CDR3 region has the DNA TGCGCCAGCAGCTTGGACAGCAGCTCCTACAATGAGCAGTTCTTC. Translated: CASSLDSSSYNEQFF.

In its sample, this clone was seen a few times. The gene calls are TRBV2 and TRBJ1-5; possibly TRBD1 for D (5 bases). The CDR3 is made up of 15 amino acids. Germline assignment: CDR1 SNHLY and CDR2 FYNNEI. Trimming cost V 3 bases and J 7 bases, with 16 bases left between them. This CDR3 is CASSEEGQSHQPQHF. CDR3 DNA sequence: TGTGCCAGCAGTGAGGAGGGGCAGAGTCACCAGCCCCAGCATTTT. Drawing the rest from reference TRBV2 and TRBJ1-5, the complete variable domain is EPEVTQTPSHQVTQMGQEVILRCVPISNHLYFYWYRQILGQKVEFLVSFYNNEISEKSEIFDDQFSVERPDGSNFTLKIRSTKLEDSAMYFCASSEEGQSHQPQHFGDGTRLSIL.

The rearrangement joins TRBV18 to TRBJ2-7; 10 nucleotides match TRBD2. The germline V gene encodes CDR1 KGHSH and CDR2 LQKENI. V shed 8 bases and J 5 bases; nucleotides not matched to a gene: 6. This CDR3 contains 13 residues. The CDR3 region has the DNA TGTGCCAGCACTTCTAGCGGGAGAGACGAGCAGTACTTC. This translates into CASTSSGRDEQYF.

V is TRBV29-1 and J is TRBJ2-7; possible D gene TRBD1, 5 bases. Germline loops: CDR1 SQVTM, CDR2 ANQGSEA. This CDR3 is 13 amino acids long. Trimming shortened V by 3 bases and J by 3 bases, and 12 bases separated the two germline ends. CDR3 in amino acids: CSVDAGNNYEQYF. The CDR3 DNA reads TGCAGCGTTGACGCAGGGAATAACTACGAGCAGTACTTC.

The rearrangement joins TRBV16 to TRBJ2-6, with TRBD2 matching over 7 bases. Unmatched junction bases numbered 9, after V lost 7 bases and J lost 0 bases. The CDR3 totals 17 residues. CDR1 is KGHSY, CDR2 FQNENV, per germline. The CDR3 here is CASNTGRTSSGANVLTF. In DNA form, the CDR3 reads TGTGCCAGCAACACGGGACGGACTAGCTCTGGGGCCAACGTCCTGACTTTC.